Listed below are T cell receptor beta chains from one sample, sequenced in a study of blood T cell repertoires in COVID-19. Sequenced by immunoSEQ multiplex PCR; TCRdb stores in-frame clones only, minus some. Of about 240,000 clones in the sample, roughly 87% are singletons; the top ten hold 2.6%. Material: PBMCs or T cells enriched from blood (not recorded which). These receptors originate from a woman aged 25 to 39 with acute COVID-19. Both conserved end residues are part of each CDR3. The D gene is left open where the match is weak. Only part of the rows carry a size: once, few, many, or a class if the clone is expanded.

CDR3: CASSQSGLNQPQHF
DNA: TGTGCCAGCAGCCAATCAGGGCTCAATCAGCCCCAGCATTTT
V: TRBV14
size: NA
length: 14
J: TRBJ1-5
D: NA

CDR3: CASSLNLAGNTGELFF
DNA: TGTGCCAGCAGCTTAAACCTAGCGGGGAACACCGGGGAGCTGTTTTTT
V: TRBV13
size: NA
length: 16
J: TRBJ2-2
D: TRBD2

CDR3: CASSPGTQSYEQYF
DNA: TGCGCCAGCAGCCCAGGGACACAATCCTACGAGCAGTACTTC
V: TRBV5-1
size: NA
length: 14
J: TRBJ2-7
D: NA

CDR3: CAASRTGEYYGYTF
DNA: TGTGCCGCCTCCCGGACAGGAGAATACTATGGCTACACCTTC
V: TRBV5-4
size: NA
length: 14
J: TRBJ1-2
D: TRBD1

CDR3: CASSWGTGGGYEQFF
DNA: TGTGCCAGCAGCTGGGGGACAGGGGGCGGTTATGAGCAGTTCTTC
V: TRBV11-2
size: NA
length: 15
J: TRBJ2-1
D: TRBD1

CDR3: CASSRTGKRNEQFF
DNA: TGTGCCAGCAGCCGGACAGGGAAAAGGAATGAGCAGTTCTTC
V: TRBV14
size: few
length: 14
J: TRBJ2-1
D: TRBD1

CDR3: CASSQDRANEQFF
DNA: TGCGCCAGCAGCCAAGATCGAGCGAATGAGCAGTTCTTC
V: TRBV4-3
size: NA
length: 13
J: TRBJ2-1
D: NA

CDR3: CASSLDRTTTGELFF
DNA: TGTGCCAGCAGCTTAGACAGGACCACCACCGGGGAGCTGTTTTTT
V: TRBV13
size: once
length: 15
J: TRBJ2-2
D: NA

CDR3: CASWQGREKLFF
DNA: TGTGCCAGCTGGCAGGGCAGGGAAAAACTGTTTTTT
V: TRBV2
size: NA
length: 12
J: TRBJ1-4
D: NA

CDR3: CSASVYDRSYEQYF
DNA: TGCAGTGCTAGTGTCTACGACAGGTCCTACGAGCAGTACTTC
V: TRBV20-1
size: NA
length: 14
J: TRBJ2-7
D: NA

CDR3: CASSQGTGAYGYTF
DNA: TGTGCCAGCAGCCAAGGAACAGGGGCCTATGGCTACACCTTC
V: TRBV14
size: NA
length: 14
J: TRBJ1-2
D: TRBD1

CDR3: CASSTGTGDGYTF
DNA: TGTGCCAGCAGCACAGGGACAGGGGATGGCTACACCTTC
V: TRBV5-6
size: NA
length: 13
J: TRBJ1-2
D: TRBD1

CDR3: CASSQNPSGEFTDTQYF
DNA: TGCGCCAGCAGCCAAAATCCTAGCGGGGAGTTCACAGATACGCAGTATTTT
V: TRBV5-1
size: NA
length: 17
J: TRBJ2-3
D: TRBD2

CDR3: CASRRQGVNTEAFF
DNA: TGTGCCAGCAGGCGACAGGGGGTGAACACTGAAGCTTTCTTT
V: TRBV27
size: NA
length: 14
J: TRBJ1-1
D: TRBD1

CDR3: CASRSLSYNSPLHF
DNA: TGTGCCAGCAGGAGTCTCTCCTATAATTCACCCCTCCACTTT
V: TRBV2
size: once
length: 14
J: TRBJ1-6
D: NA

CDR3: CASTSSRSGSNYGYTF
DNA: TGTGCCAGCACCTCGTCCCGGTCGGGTTCTAACTATGGCTACACCTTC
V: TRBV9
size: NA
length: 16
J: TRBJ1-2
D: NA

CDR3: CASSLDQGLGYTEAFF
DNA: TGTGCCAGCAGCTTAGACCAGGGCTTAGGGTACACTGAAGCTTTCTTT
V: TRBV7-8
size: NA
length: 16
J: TRBJ1-1
D: NA

CDR3: CASSYLTGVGNTEAFF
DNA: TGTGCCAGCAGCTACCTAACAGGGGTCGGGAACACTGAAGCTTTCTTT
V: TRBV14
size: NA
length: 16
J: TRBJ1-1
D: TRBD1

CDR3: CASRRGLGTTGSTEAFF
DNA: TGTGCCAGCAGACGCGGGTTAGGGACAACAGGGAGCACTGAAGCTTTCTTT
V: TRBV7-9
size: NA
length: 17
J: TRBJ1-1
D: NA

CDR3: CASSLAQVTAEAFF
DNA: TGTGCCAGCAGCTTAGCGCAGGTGACGGCTGAAGCTTTCTTT
V: TRBV7-2
size: NA
length: 14
J: TRBJ1-1
D: NA

CDR3: CASSDPRGSSGNTIYF
DNA: TGTGCCAGCAGTGATCCAAGGGGGAGCTCTGGAAACACCATATATTTT
V: TRBV6-1
size: NA
length: 16
J: TRBJ1-3
D: NA

CDR3: CASSSSNYGYTF
DNA: TGTGCCAGCAGCTCCAGTAACTATGGCTACACCTTC
V: TRBV5-6
size: once
length: 12
J: TRBJ1-2
D: NA

CDR3: CSARGGSEAFF
DNA: TGCAGTGCTAGAGGAGGCAGTGAAGCTTTCTTT
V: TRBV20-1
size: NA
length: 11
J: TRBJ1-1
D: NA

CDR3: CASNKEGSGAKNIQYF
DNA: TGTGCCAGCAATAAAGAAGGGAGCGGAGCCAAAAACATTCAGTACTTC
V: TRBV11-2
size: NA
length: 16
J: TRBJ2-4
D: NA

CDR3: CASSEGRESNQPQHF
DNA: TGTGCCAGCAGTGAAGGTAGAGAGAGCAATCAGCCCCAGCATTTT
V: TRBV2
size: NA
length: 15
J: TRBJ1-5
D: NA

CDR3: CASISAHNEQFF
DNA: TGTGCCAGCATTAGCGCACACAATGAGCAGTTCTTC
V: TRBV2
size: NA
length: 12
J: TRBJ2-1
D: NA

CDR3: CASSLQGAGTYGYTF
DNA: TGTGCCAGCAGTCTGCAAGGAGCGGGGACCTATGGCTACACCTTC
V: TRBV27
size: NA
length: 15
J: TRBJ1-2
D: NA

CDR3: CASSFSDSIRYGYTF
DNA: TGTGCCAGCAGCTTTTCGGACAGTATACGCTATGGCTACACCTTC
V: TRBV5-6
size: NA
length: 15
J: TRBJ1-2
D: NA

CDR3: CASSIGQYGYTF
DNA: TGTGCCAGTAGTATAGGACAGTATGGCTACACCTTC
V: TRBV19
size: NA
length: 12
J: TRBJ1-2
D: NA

CDR3: CANSSNEKLFF
DNA: TGTGCCAACTCAAGCAATGAAAAACTGTTTTTT
V: TRBV12-5
size: NA
length: 11
J: TRBJ1-4
D: NA

CDR3: CASSQEGQMGGELFF
DNA: TGCGCCAGCAGCCAAGAGGGGCAAATGGGCGGGGAGCTGTTTTTT
V: TRBV4-1
size: NA
length: 15
J: TRBJ2-2
D: NA

CDR3: CASSLEANRVGEQYF
DNA: TGCGCCAGCAGCTTGGAAGCCAACAGGGTCGGCGAGCAGTACTTC
V: TRBV5-1
size: NA
length: 15
J: TRBJ2-7
D: NA

CDR3: CASSSKGAFNEKLFF
DNA: TGTGCCAGCAGCTCTAAAGGGGCCTTTAATGAAAAACTGTTTTTT
V: TRBV13
size: NA
length: 15
J: TRBJ1-4
D: NA

CDR3: CAISESGGRLDTEAFF
DNA: TGTGCCATCAGTGAGTCGGGGGGGCGTTTAGACACTGAAGCTTTCTTT
V: TRBV10-3
size: NA
length: 16
J: TRBJ1-1
D: NA

CDR3: CASSPPDPGSGEKLFF
DNA: TGTGCCAGCAGTCCACCTGACCCAGGGTCTGGAGAAAAACTGTTTTTT
V: TRBV28
size: NA
length: 16
J: TRBJ1-4
D: NA

CDR3: CASSPRRGFTYGYTF
DNA: TGTGCCAGCAGCCCTAGGAGGGGCTTCACCTATGGCTACACCTTC
V: TRBV11-2
size: NA
length: 15
J: TRBJ1-2
D: NA

CDR3: CAISLYPGQGPEAFF
DNA: TGTGCCATCAGCCTATACCCGGGACAGGGGCCTGAAGCTTTCTTT
V: TRBV10-3
size: NA
length: 15
J: TRBJ1-1
D: TRBD1

CDR3: CAISAGRAPNTGELFF
DNA: TGTGCCATCAGTGCGGGGAGGGCTCCGAACACCGGGGAGCTGTTTTTT
V: TRBV10-3
size: NA
length: 16
J: TRBJ2-2
D: TRBD2

CDR3: CASSSPGSSGAFF
DNA: TGTGCCAGCAGCTCCCCCGGGTCGAGCGGAGCTTTCTTT
V: TRBV7-2
size: once
length: 13
J: TRBJ1-1
D: NA

CDR3: CASRRGPGDTQYF
DNA: TGTGCCAGTCGCCGAGGCCCGGGGGATACGCAGTATTTT
V: TRBV6-5
size: once
length: 13
J: TRBJ2-3
D: NA

CDR3: CASSLAGNTGELFF
DNA: TGCGCCAGCAGCTTGGCCGGGAACACCGGGGAGCTGTTTTTT
V: TRBV5-1
size: NA
length: 14
J: TRBJ2-2
D: NA

CDR3: CASSLLSSQINYGYTF
DNA: TGCGCCAGCAGCTTGCTGTCCTCTCAGATTAACTATGGCTACACCTTC
V: TRBV5-1
size: NA
length: 16
J: TRBJ1-2
D: NA

CDR3: CAWSLPGGGAFF
DNA: TGTGCCTGGAGTCTCCCGGGGGGGGGAGCTTTCTTT
V: TRBV30
size: NA
length: 12
J: TRBJ1-1
D: NA

CDR3: CASSHRSSPLHF
DNA: TGTGCCAGCAGCCACAGGAGTTCACCCCTCCACTTT
V: TRBV6-1
size: NA
length: 12
J: TRBJ1-6
D: NA

CDR3: CAWSGNTGYGAYGYTF
DNA: TGTGCCTGGAGTGGAAACACAGGGTACGGGGCCTATGGCTACACCTTC
V: TRBV30
size: NA
length: 16
J: TRBJ1-2
D: NA

CDR3: CASGLMVSGNIQYF
DNA: TGTGCTAGTGGTTTGATGGTATCGGGTAACATTCAGTACTTC
V: TRBV12-5
size: NA
length: 14
J: TRBJ2-4
D: NA

CDR3: CASSLEGQGVDGELFF
DNA: TGTGCCAGCAGCTTAGAGGGACAGGGGGTTGACGGGGAGCTGTTTTTT
V: TRBV13
size: NA
length: 16
J: TRBJ2-2
D: TRBD1

CDR3: CASSVAGQGLGYYGYTF
DNA: TGTGCCAGCAGCGTAGCGGGACAGGGGCTTGGTTACTATGGCTACACCTTC
V: TRBV9
size: NA
length: 17
J: TRBJ1-2
D: TRBD1

CDR3: CATSRDLSSVYGYTF
DNA: TGTGCCACCAGCAGAGATCTGAGCAGCGTCTATGGCTACACCTTC
V: TRBV15
size: NA
length: 15
J: TRBJ1-2
D: NA

CDR3: CASSLDPPTQVTDTQYF
DNA: TGTGCCAGCAGCTTAGATCCGCCTACGCAGGTCACAGATACGCAGTATTTT
V: TRBV7-9
size: NA
length: 17
J: TRBJ2-3
D: NA

CDR3: CASSLQENQPQHF
DNA: TGTGCCAGCAGCCTCCAGGAAAATCAGCCCCAGCATTTT
V: TRBV7-2
size: NA
length: 13
J: TRBJ1-5
D: NA

CDR3: CASTMVAVNTGELFF
DNA: TGTGCCAGTACCATGGTGGCGGTGAACACCGGGGAGCTGTTTTTT
V: TRBV19
size: NA
length: 15
J: TRBJ2-2
D: NA

CDR3: CASSQYQQPQHF
DNA: TGTGCCAGCAGCCAATACCAGCAGCCCCAGCATTTT
V: TRBV3-1/TRBV3-2
size: NA
length: 12
J: TRBJ1-5
D: NA

CDR3: CASSPGTSGIYEQYF
DNA: TGTGCCAGCAGTCCCGGGACTAGCGGGATCTACGAGCAGTACTTC
V: TRBV6-5
size: NA
length: 15
J: TRBJ2-7
D: TRBD2

CDR3: CASSIGEHIGPGELFF
DNA: TGTGCCAGTAGTATAGGGGAGCATATAGGACCCGGGGAGCTGTTTTTT
V: TRBV19
size: NA
length: 16
J: TRBJ2-2
D: NA

CDR3: CASSERQGVQETQYF
DNA: TGCGCCAGCAGTGAACGACAGGGGGTTCAAGAGACCCAGTACTTC
V: TRBV10-2
size: NA
length: 15
J: TRBJ2-5
D: TRBD1

CDR3: CASLRTGGMSGANVLTF
DNA: TGTGCCAGTCTGAGGACAGGGGGCATGAGCGGGGCCAACGTCCTGACTTTC
V: TRBV19
size: NA
length: 17
J: TRBJ2-6
D: TRBD1